The 28 T cell receptor beta chains listed next were all sequenced from one sample in a study of early T cells in non-severe SARS-CoV-2 infection. TCRdb ran MiXCR on the 5' RACE reads and lists one entry per CDR3 protein. The sample has 25,000 to 30,000 distinct CDR3 sequences; almost 4.5% are singletons. Sequenced input: whole blood. The source of these receptors is an adult who was a healthcare worker with PCR-confirmed SARS-CoV-2 infection or an uninfected control (not recorded which).

This clonotype was recorded a few times. J is TRBJ2-1 and V is TRBV6-2 or TRBV6-3; 8 nucleotides line up with TRBD2. V shed 6 bases and J 7 bases; nucleotides not matched to a gene: 11. CDR3 length: 15 residues. Germline V lookup: CDR1 MNHEY, CDR2 SVGEGT. CDR3 in amino acids: CASSPRGASGNEQFF. DNA of the CDR3: TGTGCCAGCAGCCCTCGAGGGGCTAGCGGGAATGAGCAGTTCTTC.

This clonotype was seen repeatedly, ten times or more. The chain employs TRBV10-3 and TRBJ1-1, with TRBD1 as a possible D gene (5 bases). The V end was cut by 3 bases, the J end by 9 bases, with 14 bases between. Germline-derived CDR1 and CDR2 are ENHRY and SYGVKD. This CDR3 is built from 13 residues. The CDR3 nucleotides read TGTGCCATCAGTGACCCCGACAGAGGACAAGCTTTCTTT. It yields the protein CAISDPDRGQAFF.

This clonotype was picked up a small number of times. Just one base apart from a much larger clone, this may be a read error. The chain employs TRBV18 and TRBJ1-6, with 7 bases lining up with TRBD1. The CDR3 loop spans 15 amino acids. Germline V lookup: CDR1 KGHSH, CDR2 LQKENI. This CDR3 is CVSSPASGGTSPLHF. The CDR3 coding sequence is TGTGTCAGCTCACCAGCGTCAGGGGGTACTTCACCCCTCCACTTT.

For this clonotype: A read error is possible here, since a much larger clone lies one base away. The V and J genes are TRBV10-3 and TRBJ2-1; D is perhaps TRBD2 (6 bases). The V and J ends lost 8 bases and 4 bases respectively, with 18 bases between them. Germline V gene lookup returns CDR1 ENHRY and CDR2 SYGVKD. This CDR3 has 15 amino acids. The CDR3 coding sequence is TGTGCCATCGGAGCCGGGACTGGCGGATACAATGAGCAGTTCTTC. Protein sequence: CAIGAGTGGYNEQFF.

This clonotype was counted ten times or more. This chain connects TRBV11-2 to TRBJ2-6; 7 bases match TRBD1. Germline loops: CDR1 SGHAT, CDR2 FQNNGV. Trimming took 4 bases from V and 0 from J; bases not matched to a gene: 6. This CDR3 has 17 residues. The CDR3 DNA reads TGTGCCAGCAGCTCTAGGGGGCAGAGCTCTGGGGCCAACGTCCTGACTTTC. Translating gives CASSSRGQSSGANVLTF.

Ten or more counts support this clonotype. V gene TRBV2 combines with J gene TRBJ1-5; 9 bases line up with TRBD1. The J segment lost 6 bases and the V segment lost 3 bases, leaving 3 bases of the junction unmatched. The V gene's germline CDR1 is SNHLY and CDR2 FYNNEI. This CDR3 comprises 14 residues. The CDR3 nucleotides read TGTGCCAGCAGTGATACAGGGGGCGTTCAGCCCCAGCATTTT. Protein product: CASSDTGGVQPQHF. The whole variable domain, filled in from reference TRBV2 and TRBJ1-5, reads EPEVTQTPSHQVTQMGQEVILRCVPISNHLYFYWYRQILGQKVEFLVSFYNNEISEKSEIFDDQFSVERPDGSNFTLKIRSTKLEDSAMYFCASSDTGGVQPQHFGDGTRLSIL.

This clonotype has more than one count but fewer than ten. J is TRBJ2-2 and V is TRBV10-1; 8 positions match TRBD2. With V trimmed by 8 bases and J by 6 bases, 2 bases remained unmatched. The CDR3 totals 12 residues. Germline CDR1 reads WNHNN; CDR2 reads SYGVQD (reference sequence). The CDR3 reads CASSGGSGELFF. The CDR3 nucleotides are TGCGCCAGCTCGGGGGGGTCCGGGGAGCTGTTTTTT.

This clonotype was counted only a few times. V and J are TRBV20-1 and TRBJ2-7; the D is unclear. Looked up from germline, CDR1 is DFQATT and CDR2 is SNEGSKA (reference sequence). The CDR3 is 13 amino acids. V was trimmed by 6 bases and J by 6 bases, leaving 18 bases between them. CDR3 nucleotides: TGCAGTGCCTCCTTAGGACGCCGTTCCGAGCAGTACTTC. Its translation: CSASLGRRSEQYF.

This clonotype was recorded many times. The V call is TRBV12-3 or TRBV12-4, the J call TRBJ1-2, with D possibly matching TRBD1 (6 bases). The CDR3 has 15 amino acids. Trimming shortened V by 7 bases and J by 6 bases, and 21 bases separated the two germline ends. In nucleotides, the CDR3 is TGTGCCAGCACCAACCAGGGGTTAGGAGTCAATGGCTACACCTTC. Translation gives CASTNQGLGVNGYTF.

This clonotype was observed at least ten times. The rearrangement uses TRBV10-2 and TRBJ1-1; D is ambiguous. This CDR3 has 13 amino acids. Trimming stripped 6 bases from V and 11 bases from J, with 19 bases between. In germline, CDR1 is WSHSY, CDR2 SAAADI. CDR3 amino acids: CASSETPSSMAFF. CDR3 nucleotide sequence: TGCGCCAGCAGCGAGACACCGTCTTCGATGGCTTTCTTT.

This clonotype was detected many times. The rearrangement uses TRBV4-2 and TRBJ2-1, with D possibly matching TRBD2 (6 bases). CDR3 length equals 15 residues. V was shortened by 7 bases and J by 7 bases, with 20 bases between the two germline ends. From germline, CDR1 is LGHNA and CDR2 YNFKEQ. The DNA for the CDR3 is TGTGCCAGCACCGAAGGGGTGGGGAGGCAGAATGAGCAGTTCTTC. It yields the protein CASTEGVGRQNEQFF.

The table lists this clonotype with many counts. The chain links TRBV10-3 to TRBJ2-1; possibly TRBD1 for D (6 bases). Trimming took off 2 bases at V and 4 bases at J, with 18 bases between the two ends. The length of the CDR3 is 17 residues. Looked up from germline, CDR1 is ENHRY and CDR2 is SYGVKD. The DNA of the CDR3 is TGTGCCATCAGTGAGCCGGAAGGACAGAAACATTACAATGAGCAGTTCTTC. This gives the protein CAISEPEGQKHYNEQFF.

This clonotype occurred a few times. The CDR3 DNA reads TGTGCCAGCTCAGGACGGGACGGGGGCACTGAAGCTTTCTTT. Translation: CASSGRDGGTEAFF. This chain links TRBV18 with TRBJ1-1, with D tentatively TRBD1 (5 bases). The CDR3 covers 14 residues. CDR1 and CDR2 from the germline V gene are KGHSH and LQKENI. V was pared by 5 bases and J by 4 bases, with 14 bases between. Drawing the rest from reference TRBV18 and TRBJ1-1, the complete variable domain is NAGVMQNPRHLVRRRGQEARLRCSPMKGHSHVYWYRQLPEEGLKFMVYLQKENIIDESGMPKERFSAEFPKEGPSILRIQQVVRGDSAAYFCASSGRDGGTEAFFGQGTRLTVV.

This clonotype came up many times. The chain employs TRBV27 and TRBJ1-1; no definite D call. The CDR3 has 14 amino acids. Trimming removed 2 bases at V and 2 bases at J, with 9 bases between. Germline CDR1 MNHEY, CDR2 SMNVEV (reference sequence). CDR3: CASSLTPVNTEAFF. CDR3 DNA: TGTGCCAGCAGTTTAACGCCAGTTAACACTGAAGCTTTCTTT.

This clonotype was seen ten or more times. The rearrangement joins TRBV4-3 to TRBJ2-3; D gene ambiguous. V was clipped by 1 base and J by 0 bases, with 5 bases between them. Germline loops: CDR1 LGHNA, CDR2 YSLEER. The CDR3 runs to 14 residues. As DNA, the CDR3 is TGCGCCAGCAGCCAAGGAGACAGCACAGATACGCAGTATTTT. It codes for CASSQGDSTDTQYF.

This clonotype was counted many times. The CDR3 DNA follows: TGTGCCAGCAGCTTGGGTGTCCCCAACACAGATACGCAGTATTTT. Encoded protein: CASSLGVPNTDTQYF. The J gene is TRBJ2-3, the V gene TRBV5-6, with unresolved D. The CDR3 runs to 15 residues. Germline CDR1 and CDR2: SGHDT and YYEEEE. V lost 0 bases and J 2 bases, leaving 10 bases between the germline ends.

Many counts were recorded for this clonotype. The rearrangement uses TRBV20-1 and TRBJ2-7, with a tentative D call TRBD1 (6 bases). Germline CDR1 and CDR2: DFQATT and SNEGSKA (reference sequence). The CDR3 length is 13 residues. V gave up 5 bases and J gave up 3 bases, with 14 bases separating them. DNA of the CDR3: TGCAGTGCTGACAGGAGAGAAAACTACGAGCAGTACTTC. This translates into CSADRRENYEQYF.

This clonotype was seen ten or more times. The chain uses TRBV2 and TRBJ2-1; 10 bases agree with TRBD1. Germline loops: CDR1 SNHLY, CDR2 FYNNEI. The CDR3 is made up of 15 amino acids. V was pared by 6 bases and J by 2 bases, with 4 bases of the junction left unmatched. The CDR3 DNA sequence: TGTGCCAGCAGGGCCGGGACAGGGGCCTACAATGAGCAGTTCTTC. This translates into CASRAGTGAYNEQFF.

This chain uses TRBV6-5 with TRBJ2-1; 10 bases map to TRBD1. J was trimmed by 6 bases and V by 2 bases; bases with no gene match: 4. Germline CDR1 reads MNHEY; CDR2 reads SVGAGI. There are 15 residues in the CDR3. CDR3 sequence reads: CASSYQDRGINEQFF. In nucleotides, the CDR3 is TGTGCCAGCAGTTACCAGGACAGGGGGATCAATGAGCAGTTCTTC.

At least ten counts were recorded for this clonotype. The J gene is TRBJ2-5, the V gene TRBV29-1, with TRBD2 matching over 7 bases. This CDR3 region has 14 residues. Germline lookup yields CDR1 SQVTM and CDR2 ANQGSEA. The V and J ends lost 3 bases and 2 bases, in that order; junction bases with no gene match: 6. CDR3 sequence (DNA): TGCAGCGTTGATTCTTCGGGGGGTCAAGAGACCCAGTACTTC. Encoded protein: CSVDSSGGQETQYF.

In this sample, this clonotype turned up many times. V is TRBV7-8 and J is TRBJ2-3; D is possibly TRBD1 (5 bases). V lost 5 bases to trimming and J lost 3 bases, with 15 bases between them. Germline CDR1 is SGHVS and CDR2 is FQNEAQ. The CDR3 consists of 15 residues. CDR3 nucleotide sequence: TGTGCCAGCAGCACAGGACAAGTTAAAACAGATACGCAGTATTTT. Protein: CASSTGQVKTDTQYF. Drawing the rest from reference TRBV7-8 and TRBJ2-3, the complete variable domain is GAGVSQSPRYKVAKRGQDVALRCDPISGHVSLFWYQQALGQGPEFLTYFQNEAQLDKSGLPSDRFFAERPEGSVSTLKIQRTQQEDSAVYLCASSTGQVKTDTQYFGPGTRLTVL.

The chain employs TRBV20-1 and TRBJ2-5; D gene uncertain. CDR1 DFQATT and CDR2 SNEGSKA come from the germline V gene (reference sequence). Deletions cut 2 bases from V and 2 bases from J, with 9 bases between. The CDR3 has 13 amino acids. The CDR3 DNA reads as TGCAGTGCTAGAAAATCCAGTCAAGAGACCCAGTACTTC. This codes for CSARKSSQETQYF.

The table lists this clonotype with a few counts. V and J are TRBV7-9 and TRBJ2-1, with TRBD1 identical over 7 bases. Germline-derived CDR1 and CDR2 are SEHNR and FQNEAQ (reference sequence). The V segment lost 5 bases and the J segment 0 bases; nucleotides outside the gene matches: 7. CDR3 size: 16 residues. The CDR3 protein is CASSRQTGSSYNEQFF. The CDR3 DNA is TGTGCCAGCAGCAGACAGACAGGGAGCTCCTACAATGAGCAGTTCTTC.

This clonotype was seen at least ten times. The chain couples TRBV20-1 to TRBJ1-5, with 10 bases matching TRBD1. This CDR3 is 13 amino acids long. In germline, CDR1 is DFQATT, CDR2 SNEGSKA (reference sequence). V lost 6 bases and J lost 5; bases outside the gene matches: 4. CDR3 bases: TGCAGTGCCCATGGGACAGGGGATCAGCCCCAGCATTTT. Its translation: CSAHGTGDQPQHF.

Many counts were recorded for this clonotype. The chain couples TRBV5-8 to TRBJ1-1; D might be TRBD1 (5 bases). V lost 3 bases to trimming and J lost 3 bases, with 12 bases between them. This CDR3 comprises 14 residues. The germline gives CDR1 SGHTS, CDR2 YDEGEE. The CDR3 spells CASSSVGGYTEAFF. In DNA, the CDR3 is TGTGCCAGCAGCTCCGTTGGGGGTTACACTGAAGCTTTCTTT. Looking up the rest from reference TRBV5-8 and TRBJ1-1 gives the full variable domain: EAGVTQSPTHLIKTRGQQATLRCSPISGHTSVYWYQQALGLGLQFLLWYDEGEERNRGNFPPRFSGRQFPNYSSELNVNALELEDSALYLCASSSVGGYTEAFFGQGTRLTVV.

The gene calls are TRBV2 and TRBJ2-3, with 15 bases that match TRBD2. The CDR3 contains 17 residues. Germline values: CDR1 SNHLY, CDR2 FYNNEI. The V gene end was trimmed by 4 bases and the J gene end by 1 base; junction bases not matched to a gene: 3. The CDR3 DNA reads TGTGCCAGCAGTGGGACTAGCGGGGGGGCCGGCACAGATACGCAGTATTTT. Translated: CASSGTSGGAGTDTQYF.

The rearrangement joins TRBV7-2 to TRBJ2-1; the D is unclear. Germline CDR1 is SGHTA and CDR2 is FQGNSA. The CDR3 is made up of 13 amino acids. Trimming shortened V by 5 bases and J by 8 bases, and 13 bases separated the two germline ends. CDR3: CASSKAVDYEQFF. The DNA for the CDR3 is TGTGCCAGCAGCAAAGCCGTAGACTATGAGCAGTTCTTC.

This clonotype is labeled as medium-sized. The chain employs TRBV20-1 and TRBJ1-2, with D unclear. Germline V gene sequence: CDR1 DFQATT, CDR2 SNEGSKA (reference sequence). This CDR3 region has 13 residues. The germline V and J ends were trimmed by 6 bases and 1 base, with 12 bases remaining between them. Here the CDR3 reads CSAGAGNNYGYTF. CDR3 sequence (DNA): TGCAGTGCCGGAGCCGGGAATAACTATGGCTACACCTTC.